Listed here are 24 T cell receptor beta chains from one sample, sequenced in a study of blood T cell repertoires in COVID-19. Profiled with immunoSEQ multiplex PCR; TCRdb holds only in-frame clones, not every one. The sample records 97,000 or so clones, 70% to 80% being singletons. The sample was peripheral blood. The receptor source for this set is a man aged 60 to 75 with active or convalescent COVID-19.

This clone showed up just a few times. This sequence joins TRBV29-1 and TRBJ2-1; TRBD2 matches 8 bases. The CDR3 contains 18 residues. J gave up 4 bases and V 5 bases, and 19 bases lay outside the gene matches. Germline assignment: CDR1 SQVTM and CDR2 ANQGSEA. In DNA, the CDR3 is TGCAGCGTTAACCTAGTGGGAGGGGGTAGCGGGGATTACAATGAGCAGTTCTTC. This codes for CSVNLVGGGSGDYNEQFF.

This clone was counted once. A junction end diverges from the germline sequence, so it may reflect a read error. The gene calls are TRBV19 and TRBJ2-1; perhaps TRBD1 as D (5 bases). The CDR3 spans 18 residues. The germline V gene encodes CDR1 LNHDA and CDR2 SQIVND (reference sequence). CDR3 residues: CASSKPTLQDASYNGQFF. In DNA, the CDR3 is TGTGCCAGTAGTAAACCAACATTACAGGACGCCTCTTACAATGGGCAGTTCTTC.

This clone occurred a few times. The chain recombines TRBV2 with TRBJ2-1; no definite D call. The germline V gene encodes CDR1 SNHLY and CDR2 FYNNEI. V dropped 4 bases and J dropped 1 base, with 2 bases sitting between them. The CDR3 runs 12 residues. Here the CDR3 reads CASSVSYNEQFF. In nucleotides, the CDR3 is TGTGCCAGCAGTGTATCCTACAATGAGCAGTTCTTC.

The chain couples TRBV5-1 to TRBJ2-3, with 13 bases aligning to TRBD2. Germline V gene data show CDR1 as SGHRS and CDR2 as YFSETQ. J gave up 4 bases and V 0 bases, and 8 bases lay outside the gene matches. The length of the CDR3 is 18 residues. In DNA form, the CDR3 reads TGCGCCAGCAGCTTGGTTACTAGCGGGAGGGCCCTAGCAGATACGCAGTATTTT. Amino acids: CASSLVTSGRALADTQYF.

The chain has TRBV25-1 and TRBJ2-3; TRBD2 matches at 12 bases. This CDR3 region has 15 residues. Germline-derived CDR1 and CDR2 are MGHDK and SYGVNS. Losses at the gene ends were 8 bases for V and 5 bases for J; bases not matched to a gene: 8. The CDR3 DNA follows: TGTGCCAGCTCCCGGACTAGCGGGACTTTAGATACGCAGTATTTT. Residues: CASSRTSGTLDTQYF.

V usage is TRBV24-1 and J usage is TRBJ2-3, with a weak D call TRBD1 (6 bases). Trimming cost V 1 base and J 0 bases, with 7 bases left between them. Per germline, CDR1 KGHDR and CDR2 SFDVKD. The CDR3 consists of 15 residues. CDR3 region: CATSDFTGSTDTQYF. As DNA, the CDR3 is TGTGCCACCAGTGATTTTACAGGGAGCACAGATACGCAGTATTTT.

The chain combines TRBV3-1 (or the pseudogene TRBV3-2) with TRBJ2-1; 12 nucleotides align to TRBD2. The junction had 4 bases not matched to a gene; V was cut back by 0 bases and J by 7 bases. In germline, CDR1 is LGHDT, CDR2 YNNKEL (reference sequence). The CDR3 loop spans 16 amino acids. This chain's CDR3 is CASSQDRLAGVNEQFF. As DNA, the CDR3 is TGTGCCAGCAGCCAAGACCGACTAGCGGGAGTAAATGAGCAGTTCTTC.

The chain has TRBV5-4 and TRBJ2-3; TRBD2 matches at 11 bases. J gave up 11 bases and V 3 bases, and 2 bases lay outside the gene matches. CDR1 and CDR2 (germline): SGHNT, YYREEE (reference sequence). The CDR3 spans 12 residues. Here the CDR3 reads CASSSLAGGQYF. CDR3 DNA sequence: TGTGCCAGCAGCTCTCTAGCGGGGGGGCAGTATTTT.

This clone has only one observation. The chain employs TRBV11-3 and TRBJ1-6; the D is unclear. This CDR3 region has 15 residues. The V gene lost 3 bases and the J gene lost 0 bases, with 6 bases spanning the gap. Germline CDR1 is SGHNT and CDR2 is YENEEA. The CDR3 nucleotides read TGTGCCAGCAGCTTCTTTAGCTCCTATAATTCACCCCTCCACTTT. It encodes CASSFFSSYNSPLHF.

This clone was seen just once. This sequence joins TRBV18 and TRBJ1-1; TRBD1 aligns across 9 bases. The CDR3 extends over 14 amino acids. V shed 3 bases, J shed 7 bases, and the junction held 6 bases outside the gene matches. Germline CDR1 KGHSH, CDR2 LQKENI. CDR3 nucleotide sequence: TGTGCCAGCTCACCCGGGACAGGGATGGTTGAAGCTTTCTTT. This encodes CASSPGTGMVEAFF.

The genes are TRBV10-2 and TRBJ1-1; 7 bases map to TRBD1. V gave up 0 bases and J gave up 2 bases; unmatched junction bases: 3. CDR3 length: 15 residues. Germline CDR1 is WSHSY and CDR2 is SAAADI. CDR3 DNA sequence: TGCGCCAGCAGTGAGTCGACAGGGTATAACACTGAAGCTTTCTTT. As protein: CASSESTGYNTEAFF.

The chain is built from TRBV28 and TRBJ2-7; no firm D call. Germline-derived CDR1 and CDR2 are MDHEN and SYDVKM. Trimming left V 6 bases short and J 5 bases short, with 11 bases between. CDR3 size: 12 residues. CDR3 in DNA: TGTGCCAGCAGGACACAACCCAACGAGCAGTACTTC. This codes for CASRTQPNEQYF. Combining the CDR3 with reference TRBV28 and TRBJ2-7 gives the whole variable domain DVKVTQSSRYLVKRTGEKVFLECVQDMDHENMFWYRQDPGLGLRLIYFSYDVKMKEKGDIPEGYSVSREKKERFSLILESASTNQTSMYLCASRTQPNEQYFGPGTRLTVT.

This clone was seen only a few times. CDR3 residues: CASSPDGGQPVNEKLFF. CDR3 bases: TGCGCCAGCAGCCCAGATGGCGGCCAGCCCGTAAATGAAAAACTGTTTTTT. The chain uses TRBV4-1 and TRBJ1-4, with D hard to call. The germline gives CDR1 MGHRA, CDR2 YSYEKL. Deletions cut 4 bases from V and 5 bases from J, with 20 bases between. The CDR3 totals 17 residues.

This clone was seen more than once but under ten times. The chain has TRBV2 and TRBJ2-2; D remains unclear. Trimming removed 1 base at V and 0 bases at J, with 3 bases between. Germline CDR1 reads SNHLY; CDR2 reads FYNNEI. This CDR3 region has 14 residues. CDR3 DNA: TGTGCCAGCAGTGAAGACTCGAACACCGGGGAGCTGTTTTTT. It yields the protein CASSEDSNTGELFF.

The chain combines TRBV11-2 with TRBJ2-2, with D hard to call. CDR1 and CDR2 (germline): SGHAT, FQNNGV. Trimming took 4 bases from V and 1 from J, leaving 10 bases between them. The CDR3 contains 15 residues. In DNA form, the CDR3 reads TGTGCCAGCAGCTGGGTGGCAGGGAACACCGGGGAGCTGTTTTTT. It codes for CASSWVAGNTGELFF.

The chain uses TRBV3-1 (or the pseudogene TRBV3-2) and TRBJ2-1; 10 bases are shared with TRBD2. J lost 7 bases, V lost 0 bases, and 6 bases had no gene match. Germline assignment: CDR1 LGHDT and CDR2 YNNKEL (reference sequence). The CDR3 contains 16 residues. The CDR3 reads CASSQDLLAGSNEQFF. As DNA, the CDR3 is TGTGCCAGCAGCCAAGATCTACTAGCGGGATCAAATGAGCAGTTCTTC.

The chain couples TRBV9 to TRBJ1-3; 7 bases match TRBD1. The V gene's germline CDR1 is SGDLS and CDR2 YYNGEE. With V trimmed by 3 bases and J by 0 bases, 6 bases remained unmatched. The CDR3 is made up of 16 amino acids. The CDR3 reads CASSARQGGSGNTIYF. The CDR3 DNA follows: TGTGCCAGCAGCGCCCGACAGGGTGGCTCTGGAAACACCATATATTTT.

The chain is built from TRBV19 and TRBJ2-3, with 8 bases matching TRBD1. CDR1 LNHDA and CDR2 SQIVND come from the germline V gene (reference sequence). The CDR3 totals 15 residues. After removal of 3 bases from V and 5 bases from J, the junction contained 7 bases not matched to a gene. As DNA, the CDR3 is TGTGCCAGTAGTATCTCCCCCAGGGGGCGAGATACGCAGTATTTT. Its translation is CASSISPRGRDTQYF.

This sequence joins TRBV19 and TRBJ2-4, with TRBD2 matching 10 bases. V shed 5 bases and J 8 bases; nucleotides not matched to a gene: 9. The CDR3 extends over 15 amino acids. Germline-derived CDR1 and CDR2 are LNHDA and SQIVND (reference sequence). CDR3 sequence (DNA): TGTGCCAGTAGTCCCCAAGCGGGAGGGCGCCACATTCAGTACTTC. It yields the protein CASSPQAGGRHIQYF.

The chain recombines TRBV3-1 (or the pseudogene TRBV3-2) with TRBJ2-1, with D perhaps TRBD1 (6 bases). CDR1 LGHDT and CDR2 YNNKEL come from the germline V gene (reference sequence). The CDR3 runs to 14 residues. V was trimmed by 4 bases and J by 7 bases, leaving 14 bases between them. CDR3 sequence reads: CASSRDYQGNEQFF. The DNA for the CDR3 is TGTGCCAGCAGCCGGGATTACCAGGGGAATGAGCAGTTCTTC.

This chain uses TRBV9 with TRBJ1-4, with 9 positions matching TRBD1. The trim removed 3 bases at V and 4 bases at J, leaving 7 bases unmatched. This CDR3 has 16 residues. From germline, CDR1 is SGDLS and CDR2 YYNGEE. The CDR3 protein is CASSAGTGRVNEKLFF. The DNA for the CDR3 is TGTGCCAGCAGCGCCGGGACAGGGAGAGTTAATGAAAAACTGTTTTTT.

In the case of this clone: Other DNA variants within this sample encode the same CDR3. The CDR3 nucleotides read TGTGCCAGCTCATCAACAGGGGGGAATCAGCCCCAGCATTTT. Amino acid sequence: CASSSTGGNQPQHF. The genes are TRBV18 and TRBJ1-5; 8 bases agree with TRBD1. Losses at the gene ends were 5 bases for V and 4 bases for J; bases not matched to a gene: 4. Germline lookup yields CDR1 KGHSH and CDR2 LQKENI. The CDR3 consists of 14 residues.

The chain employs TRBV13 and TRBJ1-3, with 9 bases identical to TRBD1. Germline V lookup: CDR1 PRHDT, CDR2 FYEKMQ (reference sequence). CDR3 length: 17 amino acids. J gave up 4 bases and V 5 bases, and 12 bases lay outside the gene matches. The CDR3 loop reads CASSPPGQGLSGNTIYF. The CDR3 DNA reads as TGTGCCAGCAGCCCGCCGGGACAGGGTTTATCGGGAAACACCATATATTTT.

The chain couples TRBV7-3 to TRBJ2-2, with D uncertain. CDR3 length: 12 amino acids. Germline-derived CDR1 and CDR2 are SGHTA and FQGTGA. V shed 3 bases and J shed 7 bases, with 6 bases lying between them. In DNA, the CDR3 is TGTGCCAGCAGCTTCCGAGTCGGGGAGCTGTTTTTT. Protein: CASSFRVGELFF.